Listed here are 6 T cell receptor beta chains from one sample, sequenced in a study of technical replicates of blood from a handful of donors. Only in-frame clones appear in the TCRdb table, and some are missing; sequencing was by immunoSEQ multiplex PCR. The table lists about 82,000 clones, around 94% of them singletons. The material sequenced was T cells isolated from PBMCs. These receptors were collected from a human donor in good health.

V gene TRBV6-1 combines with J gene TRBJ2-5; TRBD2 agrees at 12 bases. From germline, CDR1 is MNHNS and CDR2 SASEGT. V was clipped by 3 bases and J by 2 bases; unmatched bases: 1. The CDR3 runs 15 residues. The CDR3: CASSDLAGGQETQYF. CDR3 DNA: TGTGCCAGCAGTGACCTAGCGGGAGGGCAAGAGACCCAGTACTTC.

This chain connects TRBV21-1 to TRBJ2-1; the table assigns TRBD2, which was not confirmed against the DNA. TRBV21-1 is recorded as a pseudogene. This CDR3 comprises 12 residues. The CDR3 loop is CASSKRFPKQFF. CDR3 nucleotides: TGTGCCAGCAGCAAACGGTTCCCTAAGCAGTTCTTC.

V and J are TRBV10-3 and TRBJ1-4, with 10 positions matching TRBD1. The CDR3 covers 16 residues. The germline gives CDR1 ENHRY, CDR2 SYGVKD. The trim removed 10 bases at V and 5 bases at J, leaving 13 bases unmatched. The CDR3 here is CATSQTPGQGNEKLFF. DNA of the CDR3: TGTGCCACCTCCCAAACCCCGGGACAGGGGAATGAAAAACTGTTTTTT.

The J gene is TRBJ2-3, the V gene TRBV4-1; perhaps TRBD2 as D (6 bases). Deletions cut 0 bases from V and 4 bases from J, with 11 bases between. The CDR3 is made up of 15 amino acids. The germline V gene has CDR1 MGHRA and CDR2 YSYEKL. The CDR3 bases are TGCGCCAGCAGCCAAGAGAGGGGAGGTTCAGATACGCAGTATTTT. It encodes CASSQERGGSDTQYF.

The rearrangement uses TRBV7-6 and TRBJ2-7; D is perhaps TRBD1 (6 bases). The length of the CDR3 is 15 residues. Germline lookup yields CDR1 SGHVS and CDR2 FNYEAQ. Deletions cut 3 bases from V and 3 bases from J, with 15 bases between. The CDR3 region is CASSLGTGKSYEQYF. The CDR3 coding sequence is TGTGCCAGCAGCTTGGGAACAGGGAAAAGCTACGAGCAGTACTTC.

The CDR3 DNA reads TGTGCCAGCAGCTTGGCCCCGAGAGAGCAGTACTTC. It is translated as CASSLAPREQYF. This chain connects TRBV5-6 to TRBJ2-7; D is uncertain. Trimming left V 0 bases short and J 7 bases short, with 8 bases between. This CDR3 spans 12 amino acids. Germline CDR1 reads SGHDT; CDR2 reads YYEEEE. Full variable domain (outside the CDR3, taken from reference TRBV5-6 and TRBJ2-7): DAGVTQSPTHLIKTRGQQVTLRCSPKSGHDTVSWYQQALGQGPQFIFQYYEEEERQRGNFPDRFSGHQFPNYSSELNVNALLLGDSALYLCASSLAPREQYFGPGTRLTVT.